The text below deals with one T cell receptor beta chain. Its antigen is not known. Per germline, CDR1 MNHNS and CDR2 SASEGT. The CDR3 spans 14 residues. This entry comes from a study of monozygotic twins with inflammatory bowel disease. Overall study results and limits: IBD patients, compared with healthy twins, shared fewer clonotypes with others (especially with disease activity).

Two rounds of nested PCR, of roughly 15 and 9 cycles, were run on TCRalpha and TCRbeta cDNA. TCRdb reanalyzed the 5' RACE reads, giving one entry per CDR3 protein sequence and no DNA. The sample's table shows approximately 400,000 distinct CDR3 sequences. The sample taken for sequencing was blood. The chain combines TRBV6-1 with TRBJ2-7; TCRdb's D call, TRBD1, is unchecked because there is no DNA. The TCR sequence derives from a human donor with ulcerative colitis or Crohn's disease, or a healthy co-twin of an affected twin (not recorded which). The CDR3 loop is CASSSQGQIYEQYF.